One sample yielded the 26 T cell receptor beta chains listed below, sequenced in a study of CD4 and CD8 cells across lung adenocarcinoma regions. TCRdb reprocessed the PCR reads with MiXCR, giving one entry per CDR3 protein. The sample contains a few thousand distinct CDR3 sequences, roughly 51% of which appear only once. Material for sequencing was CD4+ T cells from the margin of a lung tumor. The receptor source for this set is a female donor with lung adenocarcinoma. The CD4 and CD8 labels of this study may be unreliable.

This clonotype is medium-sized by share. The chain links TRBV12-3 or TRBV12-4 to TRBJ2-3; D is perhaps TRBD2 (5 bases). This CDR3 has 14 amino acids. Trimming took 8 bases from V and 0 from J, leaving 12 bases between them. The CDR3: CASASRGSTDTQYF. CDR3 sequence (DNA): TGTGCCAGCGCTTCTCGGGGTAGCACAGATACGCAGTATTTT.

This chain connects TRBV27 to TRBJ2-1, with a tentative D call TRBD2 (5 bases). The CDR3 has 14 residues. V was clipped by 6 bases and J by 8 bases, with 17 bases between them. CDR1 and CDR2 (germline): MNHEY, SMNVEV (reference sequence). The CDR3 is CASSGVLAGDEQFF. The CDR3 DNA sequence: TGTGCCAGCAGCGGGGTTTTGGCCGGAGATGAGCAGTTCTTC.

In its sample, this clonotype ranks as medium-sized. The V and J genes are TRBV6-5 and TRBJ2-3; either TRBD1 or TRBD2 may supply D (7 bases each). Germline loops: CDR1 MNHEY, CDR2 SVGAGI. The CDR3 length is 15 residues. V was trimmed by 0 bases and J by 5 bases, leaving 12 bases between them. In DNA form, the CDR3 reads TGTGCCAGCAGTTACTCGATCAGGGGGGGAGATACGCAGTATTTT. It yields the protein CASSYSIRGGDTQYF.

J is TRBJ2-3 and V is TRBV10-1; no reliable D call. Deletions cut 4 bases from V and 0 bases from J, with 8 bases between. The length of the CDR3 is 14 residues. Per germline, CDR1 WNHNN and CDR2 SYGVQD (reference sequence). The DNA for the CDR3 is TGCGCCAGCAGTGGGTTAACTAGCACAGATACGCAGTATTTT. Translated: CASSGLTSTDTQYF.

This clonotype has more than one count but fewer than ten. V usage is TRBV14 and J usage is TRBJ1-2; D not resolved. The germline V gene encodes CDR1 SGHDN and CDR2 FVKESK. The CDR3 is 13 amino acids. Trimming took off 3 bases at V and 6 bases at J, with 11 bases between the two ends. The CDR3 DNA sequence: TGTGCCAGCAGCCAGTATACTAAGAATGGCTACACCTTC. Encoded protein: CASSQYTKNGYTF. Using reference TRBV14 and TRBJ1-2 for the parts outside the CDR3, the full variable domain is EAGVTQFPSHSVIEKGQTVTLRCDPISGHDNLYWYRRVMGKEIKFLLHFVKESKQDESGMPNNRFLAERTGGTYSTLKVQPAELEDSGVYFCASSQYTKNGYTFGSGTRLTVV.

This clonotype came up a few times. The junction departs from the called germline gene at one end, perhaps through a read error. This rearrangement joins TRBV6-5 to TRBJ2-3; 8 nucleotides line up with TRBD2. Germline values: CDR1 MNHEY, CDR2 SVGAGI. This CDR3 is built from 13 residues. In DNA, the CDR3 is TGTGCCAGCAGTTACCGGGGGGGCGATGAGCAGTTCTTT. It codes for CASSYRGGDEQFF.

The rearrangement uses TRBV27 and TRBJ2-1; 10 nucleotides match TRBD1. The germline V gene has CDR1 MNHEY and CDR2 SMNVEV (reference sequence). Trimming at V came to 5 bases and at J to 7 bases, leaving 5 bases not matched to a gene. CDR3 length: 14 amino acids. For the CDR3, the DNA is TGTGCCAGCAGTAACCGACAGGGGGCGAATGAGCAGTTCTTC. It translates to CASSNRQGANEQFF.

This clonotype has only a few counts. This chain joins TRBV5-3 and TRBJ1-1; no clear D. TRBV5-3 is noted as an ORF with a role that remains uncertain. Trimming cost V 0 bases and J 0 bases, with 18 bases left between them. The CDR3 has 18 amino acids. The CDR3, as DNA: TGTGCCAGAAGCTTGGGGGGAGGGCACCACCTTATGAACACTGAAGCTTTCTTT. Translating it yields CARSLGGGHHLMNTEAFF.

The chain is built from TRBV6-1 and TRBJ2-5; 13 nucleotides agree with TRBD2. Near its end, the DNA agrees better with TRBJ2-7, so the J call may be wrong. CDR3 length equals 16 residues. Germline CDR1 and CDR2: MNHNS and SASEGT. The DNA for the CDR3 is TGTGCCAGCAGTAAAACTAGCGGGGGGGCCGTTTACGAGCAGTACTTC. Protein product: CASSKTSGGAVYEQYF.

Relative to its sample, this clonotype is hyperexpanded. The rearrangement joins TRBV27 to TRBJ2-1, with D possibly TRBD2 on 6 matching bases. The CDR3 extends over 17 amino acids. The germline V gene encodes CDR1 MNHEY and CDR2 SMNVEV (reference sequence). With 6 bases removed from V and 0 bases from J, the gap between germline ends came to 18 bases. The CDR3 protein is CASSQARGKSSYNEQFF. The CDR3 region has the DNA TGTGCCAGCAGCCAGGCCCGCGGGAAGAGCTCCTACAATGAGCAGTTCTTC.

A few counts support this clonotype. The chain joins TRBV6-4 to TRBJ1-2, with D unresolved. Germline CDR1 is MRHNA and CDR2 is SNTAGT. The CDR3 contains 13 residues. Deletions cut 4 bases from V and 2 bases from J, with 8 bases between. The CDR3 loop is CASSVGRNYGYTF. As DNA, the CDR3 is TGTGCCAGCAGTGTCGGGCGAAACTATGGCTACACCTTC.

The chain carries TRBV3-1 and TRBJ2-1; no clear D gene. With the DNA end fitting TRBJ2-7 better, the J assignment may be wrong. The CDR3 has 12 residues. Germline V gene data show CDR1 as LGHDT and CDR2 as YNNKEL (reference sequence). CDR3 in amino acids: CASSPYMGEQYF. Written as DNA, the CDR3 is TGTGCCAGCAGCCCCTACATGGGTGAGCAGTACTTC.

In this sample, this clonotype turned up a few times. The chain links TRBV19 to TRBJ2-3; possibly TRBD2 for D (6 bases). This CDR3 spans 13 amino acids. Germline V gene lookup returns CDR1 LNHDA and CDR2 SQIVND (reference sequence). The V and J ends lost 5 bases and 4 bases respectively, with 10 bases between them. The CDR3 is CASSWTTSDTQYF. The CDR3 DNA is TGTGCCAGTAGTTGGACTACCTCAGATACGCAGTATTTT.

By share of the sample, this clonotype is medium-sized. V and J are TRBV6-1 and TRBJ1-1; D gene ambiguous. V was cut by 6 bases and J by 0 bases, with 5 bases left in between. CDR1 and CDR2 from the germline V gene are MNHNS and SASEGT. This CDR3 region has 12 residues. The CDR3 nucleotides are TGTGCCAGCAGCCGTTTGAACACTGAAGCTTTCTTT. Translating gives CASSRLNTEAFF.

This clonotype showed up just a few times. In DNA, the CDR3 is TGTGCCAGCAGAACAGTTCAGGGAGCCCCCTACAATGAGCAGTTCTTC. This translates into CASRTVQGAPYNEQFF. The chain recombines TRBV27 with TRBJ2-1; D assignment may be TRBD1 or TRBD2 (5 bases each). The CDR3 runs 16 residues. V was trimmed by 6 bases and J by 2 bases, leaving 17 bases between them. Per the germline V gene, CDR1 is MNHEY and CDR2 is SMNVEV (reference sequence).

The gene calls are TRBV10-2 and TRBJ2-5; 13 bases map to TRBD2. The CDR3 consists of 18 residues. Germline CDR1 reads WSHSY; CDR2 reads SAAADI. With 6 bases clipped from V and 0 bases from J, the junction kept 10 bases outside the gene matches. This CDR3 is CASRPPGLAGTYQETQYF. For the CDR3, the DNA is TGCGCCAGCAGACCGCCGGGACTAGCGGGGACGTACCAAGAGACCCAGTACTTC.

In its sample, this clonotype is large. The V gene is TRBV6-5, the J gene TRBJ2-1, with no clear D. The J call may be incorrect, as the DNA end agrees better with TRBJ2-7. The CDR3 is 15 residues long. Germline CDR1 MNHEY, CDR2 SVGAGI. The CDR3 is CASRSWVSSYNEQYF. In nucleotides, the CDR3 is TGTGCCAGCAGGTCGTGGGTTAGTTCCTACAATGAGCAGTACTTC.

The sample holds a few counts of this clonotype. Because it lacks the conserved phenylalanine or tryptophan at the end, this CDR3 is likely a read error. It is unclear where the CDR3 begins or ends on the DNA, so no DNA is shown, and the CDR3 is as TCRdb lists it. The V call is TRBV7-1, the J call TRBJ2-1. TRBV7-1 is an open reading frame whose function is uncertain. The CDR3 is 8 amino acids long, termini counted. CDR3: CAQQLIEN.

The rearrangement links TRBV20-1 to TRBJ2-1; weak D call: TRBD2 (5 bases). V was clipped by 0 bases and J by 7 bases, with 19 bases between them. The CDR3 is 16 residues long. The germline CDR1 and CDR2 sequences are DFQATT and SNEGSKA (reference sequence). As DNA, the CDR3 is TGCAGTGCTAGAGATCGAACGGGATGGTGGGAGAATGAGCAGTTCTTC. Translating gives CSARDRTGWWENEQFF.

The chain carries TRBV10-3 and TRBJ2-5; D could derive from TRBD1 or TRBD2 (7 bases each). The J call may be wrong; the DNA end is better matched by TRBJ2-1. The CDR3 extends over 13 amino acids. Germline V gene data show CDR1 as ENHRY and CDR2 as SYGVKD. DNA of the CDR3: TGTGCCACTACAGCAGGGGGGGGAGAGACCCAGTTCTTC. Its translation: CATTAGGGETQFF.

In nucleotides, the CDR3 is TGTGCCAGCAGTAGGACTAGCGGTCCCCTCTACGAGCAGTACTTC. This codes for CASSRTSGPLYEQYF. This chain connects TRBV6-1 to TRBJ2-1; TRBD2 agrees at 10 bases. The J call may be mistaken, given a closer DNA end match to TRBJ2-7. Germline values: CDR1 MNHNS, CDR2 SASEGT. This CDR3 is built from 15 residues.

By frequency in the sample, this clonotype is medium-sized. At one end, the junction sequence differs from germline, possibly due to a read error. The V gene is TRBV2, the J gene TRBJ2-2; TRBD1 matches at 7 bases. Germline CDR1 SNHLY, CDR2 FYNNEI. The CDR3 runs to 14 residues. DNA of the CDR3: TGTGCCTGCCGGTCACAGGGGCCCACCCGGGAGCTGTTTTTT. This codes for CACRSQGPTRELFF.

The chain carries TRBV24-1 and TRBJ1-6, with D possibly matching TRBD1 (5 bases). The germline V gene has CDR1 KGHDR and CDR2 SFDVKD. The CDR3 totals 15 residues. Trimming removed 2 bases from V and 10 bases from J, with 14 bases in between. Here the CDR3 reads CATSDSGHTGSPLHF. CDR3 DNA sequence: TGTGCCACCAGTGATTCCGGACATACCGGGTCACCCCTCCACTTT.

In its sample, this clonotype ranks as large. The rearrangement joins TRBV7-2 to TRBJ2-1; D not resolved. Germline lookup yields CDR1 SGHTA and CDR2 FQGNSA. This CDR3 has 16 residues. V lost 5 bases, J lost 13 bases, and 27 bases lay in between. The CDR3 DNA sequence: TGTGCCAGCAGCATCAAAGCTGTGAGTCTCCAAGAGACCCAGTTCTTC. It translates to CASSIKAVSLQETQFF. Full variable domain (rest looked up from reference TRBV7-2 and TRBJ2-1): GAGVSQSPSNKVTEKGKDVELRCDPISGHTALYWYRQSLGQGLEFLIYFQGNSAPDKSGLPSDRFSAERTGGSVSTLTIQRTQQEDSAVYLCASSIKAVSLQETQFFGPGTRLTVL.

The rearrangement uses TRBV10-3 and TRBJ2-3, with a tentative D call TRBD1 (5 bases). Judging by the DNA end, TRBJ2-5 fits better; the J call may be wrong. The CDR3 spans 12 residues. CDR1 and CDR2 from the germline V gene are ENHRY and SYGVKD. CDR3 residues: CAISQGSETQYF. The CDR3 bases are TGTGCCATCAGTCAGGGATCCGAGACCCAGTACTTC.

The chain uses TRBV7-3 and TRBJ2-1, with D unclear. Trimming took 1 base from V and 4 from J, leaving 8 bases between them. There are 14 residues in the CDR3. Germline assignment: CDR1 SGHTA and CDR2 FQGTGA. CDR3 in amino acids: CASSLMGSYNEQFF. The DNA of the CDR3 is TGTGCCAGCAGCTTAATGGGTTCTTACAATGAGCAGTTCTTC. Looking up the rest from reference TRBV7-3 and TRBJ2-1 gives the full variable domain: GAGVSQTPSNKVTEKGKYVELRCDPISGHTALYWYRQSLGQGPEFLIYFQGTGAADDSGLPNDRFFAVRPEGSVSTLKIQRTERGDSAVYLCASSLMGSYNEQFFGPGTRLTVL.